Listed here are 6 T cell receptor beta chains from one sample, sequenced in a study of Graves' ophthalmopathy and Graves' hyperthyroidism. Amplified material comprised TCR beta CDR3 regions derived from RNA transcripts. A first-round RT-PCR used HTBI primers, followed by a second-round multiplex PCR. TCRdb called the multiplex PCR reads again in MiXCR, with one record for every CDR3 protein. The table shows 680,000 or so distinct CDR3 sequences, with 20% to 25% occurring only once. Sequencing was done on a sample of peripheral blood. The receptors stem from a woman between 18 and 29 years old with stable Graves' hyperthyroidism. Some clones in this sample may be carry-over from other donors' samples.

The V call is TRBV6-1, the J call TRBJ1-6; the match to TRBD1 covers 10 bases. The CDR3 extends over 15 amino acids. With V trimmed by 6 bases and J by 8 bases, 7 bases remained unmatched. Germline loops: CDR1 MNHNS, CDR2 SASEGT. CDR3 sequence: CASRSGTGVDSPLHF. The DNA of the CDR3 is TGTGCCAGCAGGTCCGGGACAGGGGTTGATTCACCCCTCCACTTT.

This clonotype was seen at least ten times. The chain carries TRBV12-3 or TRBV12-4 and TRBJ2-4, with 10 nucleotides matching TRBD2. V lost 7 bases to trimming and J lost 1 base; unmatched junction nucleotides: 4. The CDR3 covers 15 residues. In nucleotides, the CDR3 is TGTGCCAGCACTCTAGCGGGAGTGGCCAAAAACATTCAGTACTTC. It encodes CASTLAGVAKNIQYF.

This clonotype was observed a few times. A much larger clone differs from this one at a single base, so this may be a read error. The rearrangement uses TRBV12-3 or TRBV12-4 and TRBJ1-5; possibly TRBD1 for D (5 bases). The CDR3 covers 12 residues. The V gene lost 4 bases and the J gene lost 10 bases, with 11 bases spanning the gap. The CDR3 loop reads CASSWGGHPQHF. The CDR3, as DNA: TGTGCCAGCAGTTGGGGCGGTCATCCCCAGCATTTT.

This clonotype was observed once. The chain joins TRBV12-3 or TRBV12-4 to TRBJ2-7, with a possible D match to TRBD1 (5 bases). Trimming shortened V by 4 bases and J by 13 bases, and 26 bases separated the two germline ends. There are 15 residues in the CDR3. CDR3 sequence reads: CASSSWRRRGHQVYF. CDR3 bases: TGTGCCAGCAGTTCTTGGCGACGAAGGGGCCACCAGGTATACTTC.

This clonotype was counted many times. The chain recombines TRBV20-1 with TRBJ2-5; 8 bases map to TRBD1. In germline, CDR1 is DFQATT, CDR2 SNEGSKA (reference sequence). V trimming: 3 bases; J trimming: 7 bases; junction bases outside the gene matches: 10. The CDR3 runs 14 residues. CDR3 amino acids: CSASGQGWKGTQYF. In nucleotides, the CDR3 is TGCAGTGCTAGCGGACAGGGATGGAAGGGGACCCAGTACTTC.

In this sample, this clonotype turned up many times. The chain employs TRBV27 and TRBJ2-7; D is undetermined. Germline lookup yields CDR1 MNHEY and CDR2 SMNVEV (reference sequence). V gave up 4 bases and J gave up 4 bases, with 11 bases separating them. The CDR3 is 13 residues long. The DNA of the CDR3 is TGTGCCAGCAGTTCTATGGCCGGGTACGAGCAGTACTTC. Amino acids: CASSSMAGYEQYF.